These T cell receptor beta chains were read from a single sample in a study of T cell responses to AZD1222 COVID-19 vaccine. Measured with immunoSEQ multiplex PCR; TCRdb has only the in-frame clones, and not every one. The sample yields around 150,000 clones, roughly nine tenths seen once. The sample here was peripheral blood, taken 28 days after the second AZD1222 dose. These receptor sequences come from an adult who received the AZD1222 COVID-19 vaccine. Both conserved end residues are part of each CDR3. Each record gives: V gene, J gene, CDR3 protein.

TRBV6-1	TRBJ1-5	CASSEVGLNQPQHF
TRBV12-3/TRBV12-4	TRBJ1-1	CASIGGRTEAFF
TRBV18	TRBJ2-2	CASSPRELFF
TRBV29-1	TRBJ2-1	CSPALKREWRGSYNEQFF
TRBV2	TRBJ2-1	CAVSGAGGPWNEQFF
TRBV20-1	TRBJ1-1	CSGQVNTEAFF
TRBV12-3/TRBV12-4	TRBJ2-1	CASRPRLNNEQFF
TRBV7-9	TRBJ2-1	CASSSLRTSGVYNEQFF
TRBV7-2	TRBJ1-2	CASSLPGQGAWGYTF
TRBV12-1	TRBJ2-2	CASSFALAGGNTGELFF